These 13 T cell receptor beta chains came from one sample sequenced in a study of PD-1 blockade in classical Hodgkin lymphoma. Every patient had relapsed following autologous stem cell transplantation, and cohorts differed in brentuximab vedotin exposure. Measured with immunoSEQ multiplex PCR; TCRdb has only the in-frame clones, and not every one. The repertoire consists of approximately 100,000 clones, with around 89% occurring once and the leading ten covering under 8%. The material was peripheral blood mononuclear cells (PBMCs), obtained before the second cycle of nivolumab. The source of these receptors is a human donor with classical Hodgkin lymphoma.

The rearrangement uses TRBV7-8 and TRBJ2-4; D gene uncertain. V gave up 5 bases and J gave up 1 base, with 6 bases separating them. Germline loops: CDR1 SGHVS, CDR2 FQNEAQ. The CDR3 sequence is 13 residues long. The CDR3 is CASSGSAKNIQYF. In DNA form, the CDR3 reads TGTGCCAGCAGCGGATCGGCCAAAAACATTCAGTACTTC.

The V and J genes are TRBV9 and TRBJ1-2; D possibly corresponds to TRBD1 (5 bases). Germline CDR1 reads SGDLS; CDR2 reads YYNGEE. Trimming shortened V by 0 bases and J by 4 bases, and 13 bases separated the two germline ends. CDR3 length: 15 residues. CDR3 residues: CASSVAIRGAYGYTF. CDR3 sequence (DNA): TGTGCCAGCAGCGTAGCTATAAGGGGAGCCTATGGCTACACCTTC.

CDR3 sequence: CASSRITNTEAFF. The CDR3 nucleotides read TGTGCCAGCAGCCGAATCACGAACACTGAAGCTTTCTTT. The V call is TRBV7-8, the J call TRBJ1-1; D is unresolved. V lost 5 bases and J 1 base, leaving 8 bases between the germline ends. The CDR3 runs 13 residues. Germline values: CDR1 SGHVS, CDR2 FQNEAQ.

The V call is TRBV6-5, the J call TRBJ1-2, with a tentative D call TRBD1 (6 bases). In germline, CDR1 is MNHEY, CDR2 SVGAGI. V lost 6 bases to trimming and J lost 4 bases, with 12 bases between them. The CDR3 sequence is 13 residues long. The chain's CDR3 is CASSYGQFYGYTF. CDR3 in DNA: TGTGCCAGCAGCTATGGACAGTTCTATGGCTACACCTTC.

This clone was detected only a few times. This chain connects TRBV7-9 to TRBJ2-5; D ambiguous. V was trimmed by 5 bases and J by 3 bases, leaving 16 bases between them. CDR3 length: 15 residues. Looked up from germline, CDR1 is SEHNR and CDR2 is FQNEAQ (reference sequence). Here the CDR3 reads CASSPRLVSEETQYF. CDR3 nucleotides: TGTGCCAGCAGCCCTAGGTTGGTATCTGAAGAGACCCAGTACTTC.

The chain employs TRBV9 and TRBJ2-1; 11 positions agree with TRBD2. This CDR3 has 16 amino acids. From germline, CDR1 is SGDLS and CDR2 YYNGEE. Trimming cost V 0 bases and J 7 bases; bases outside gene matches: 6. In nucleotides, the CDR3 is TGTGCCAGCAGCGTAGATGTAGCGGGGGGGCGAAATGAGCAGTTCTTC. It yields the protein CASSVDVAGGRNEQFF. Complete variable domain (other parts from reference TRBV9 and TRBJ2-1): DSGVTQTPKHLITATGQRVTLRCSPRSGDLSVYWYQQSLDQGLQFLIQYYNGEERAKGNILERFSAQQFPDLHSELNLSSLELGDSALYFCASSVDVAGGRNEQFFGPGTRLTVL.

Only a few counts were recorded for this clone. The chain employs TRBV2 and TRBJ2-5; 7 positions match TRBD1. CDR1 is SNHLY, CDR2 FYNNEI, per germline. The CDR3 is 13 residues long. V lost 6 bases to trimming and J lost 4 bases; unmatched junction nucleotides: 5. The DNA of the CDR3 is TGTGCCAGCAGGTGGACAGGAGGAGAGACCCAGTACTTC. Translated, it gives CASRWTGGETQYF.

V and J are TRBV18 and TRBJ2-2; 10 nucleotides agree with TRBD1. The trim removed 6 bases at V and 0 bases at J, leaving 4 bases unmatched. Germline CDR1 and CDR2: KGHSH and LQKENI. The CDR3 has 16 amino acids. The CDR3 DNA reads as TGTGCCAGCTCGATTGGGACAGGGGCGAACACCGGGGAGCTGTTTTTT. The encoded protein is CASSIGTGANTGELFF.

The chain is built from TRBV28 and TRBJ2-2; 10 bases fit TRBD2. The germline V gene encodes CDR1 MDHEN and CDR2 SYDVKM. This CDR3 region has 16 residues. The V and J ends lost 6 bases and 1 base, in that order; junction bases with no gene match: 5. The CDR3 DNA sequence: TGTGCCAGCAGGCGACGGACTAGCGGGAACACCGGGGAGCTGTTTTTT. This translates into CASRRRTSGNTGELFF.

This sequence joins TRBV9 and TRBJ2-2; 9 nucleotides match TRBD2. The V segment lost 3 bases and the J segment 5 bases; nucleotides outside the gene matches: 8. CDR1 is SGDLS, CDR2 YYNGEE, per germline. This CDR3 region has 16 residues. CDR3 sequence reads: CASSAPLAGGTGELFF. The CDR3, as DNA: TGTGCCAGCAGCGCTCCCTTGGCGGGGGGGACCGGGGAGCTGTTTTTT.

V usage is TRBV30 and J usage is TRBJ2-2; perhaps TRBD2 as D (7 bases). This CDR3 has 18 amino acids. Germline V CDR1 and CDR2: GTSNPN, SVGIG (reference sequence). Trimming removed 4 bases at V and 0 bases at J, with 21 bases between. The DNA for the CDR3 is TGTGCCTGGAAGTTGCAACACGGCGGGGGCGCGAACACCGGGGAGCTGTTTTTT. It specifies CAWKLQHGGGANTGELFF.

V gene TRBV11-2 combines with J gene TRBJ2-1; no firm D call. There are 15 residues in the CDR3. The V gene lost 5 bases and the J gene lost 4 bases, with 15 bases spanning the gap. CDR1 and CDR2 (germline): SGHAT, FQNNGV. This CDR3 reads CASSPLGGVYNEQFF. The CDR3 nucleotides are TGTGCCAGCAGCCCCCTGGGCGGAGTATACAATGAGCAGTTCTTC.

The V and J genes are TRBV11-2 and TRBJ1-4, with D unresolved. The germline V and J ends were trimmed by 5 bases and 0 bases, with 16 bases remaining between them. The CDR3 extends over 17 amino acids. Germline values: CDR1 SGHAT, CDR2 FQNNGV. The CDR3 region has the DNA TGTGCCAGCAGCCAAGGGCTACCCACCGCAACTAATGAAAAACTGTTTTTT. It translates to CASSQGLPTATNEKLFF.